This T cell receptor beta chain was recovered during a study of CD8+CD57+ T cells in acquired aplastic anemia. The CDR3 runs 15 residues. J lost 4 bases, V lost 4 bases, and 6 bases had no gene match. Germline loops: CDR1 SGHRS, CDR2 YFSETQ. This clonotype was seen ten or more times. Antigen specificity is unknown. Study-level results: Patients and controls had CD8+ Simpson's diversity values that were not significantly distinct.

Genomic DNA templated the TCR beta VDJ and CDR3 profiling. TCRdb re-called the reads with MiXCR, one entry per CDR3 protein. The sample records approximately 160,000 distinct CDR3 sequences, around half being singletons. Whoever was chosen for sequencing had shown CD8+CD57+ cell expansion by flow cytometry. This sequence originates from a human donor with aplastic anemia. Sequencing input: sorted CD4+, CD8+, or CD8+CD57+ T cells (not recorded which) from PBMCs. The chain recombines TRBV5-1 with TRBJ1-2; 11 nucleotides agree with TRBD1. CDR3 in amino acids: CASSQGQGAGYGYTF. As DNA, the CDR3 is TGCGCCAGCAGCCAAGGACAGGGGGCTGGCTATGGCTACACCTTC.